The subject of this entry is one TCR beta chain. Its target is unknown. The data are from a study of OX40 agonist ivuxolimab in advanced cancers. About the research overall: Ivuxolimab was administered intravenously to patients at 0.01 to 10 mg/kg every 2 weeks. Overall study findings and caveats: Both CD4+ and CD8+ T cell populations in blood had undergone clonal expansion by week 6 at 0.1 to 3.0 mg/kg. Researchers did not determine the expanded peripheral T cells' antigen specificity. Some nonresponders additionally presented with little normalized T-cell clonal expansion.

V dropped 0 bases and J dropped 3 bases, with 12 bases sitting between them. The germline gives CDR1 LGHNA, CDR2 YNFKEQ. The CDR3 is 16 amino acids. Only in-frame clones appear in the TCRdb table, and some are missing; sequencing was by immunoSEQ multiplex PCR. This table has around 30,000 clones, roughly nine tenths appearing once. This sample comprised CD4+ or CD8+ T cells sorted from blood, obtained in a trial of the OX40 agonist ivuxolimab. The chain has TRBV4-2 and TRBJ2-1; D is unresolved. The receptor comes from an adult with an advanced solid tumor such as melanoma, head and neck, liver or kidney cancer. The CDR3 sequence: CASSQDYPEDYNEQFF. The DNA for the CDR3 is TGTGCCAGCAGCCAAGATTACCCAGAAGACTACAATGAGCAGTTCTTC.